This TCR beta chain was captured by sequencing in a study of cytomegalovirus exposure and HLA in healthy donors. Study overall: Findings of an earlier analysis included 110 million or so unique TCR beta sequences from 190 million or so T cells.

Of note for this clone: What it binds is not known.

Study findings and constraints: Accurate prediction of most subjects' HLA-A and HLA-B alleles from TCR beta sequences was reported. Within an earlier analysis, most TCR beta V segments proved productive either about 87% or about 30% of the time.

Unrecorded immune exposure was likely among donors, who were nominally healthy when sampled. The primer mix had 60 Vbeta and 13 Jbeta primers. Method: immunoSEQ multiplex PCR; TCRdb's copy keeps in-frame clones and lacks some. Of 95,000 to 130,000 clones listed, 75% are singletons. Trimming stripped 6 bases from V and 7 bases from J, with 13 bases between. The CDR3 spans 13 residues. The germline CDR1 and CDR2 sequences are SNHLY and FYNNEI. This chain connects TRBV2 to TRBJ1-5, with TRBD1 as a possible D gene (5 bases). The sequenced sample consisted of PBMCs. This clonotype originated in a woman aged 18-29 years in good health and CMV-seronegative. The CDR3 nucleotides read TGTGCCAGCAGCGCAGGGTTGGGCCAGCCCCAGCATTTT. This codes for CASSAGLGQPQHF. Using reference TRBV2 and TRBJ1-5 for the parts outside the CDR3, the full variable domain is EPEVTQTPSHQVTQMGQEVILRCVPISNHLYFYWYRQILGQKVEFLVSFYNNEISEKSEIFDDQFSVERPDGSNFTLKIRSTKLEDSAMYFCASSAGLGQPQHFGDGTRLSIL.